These T cell receptor beta chains were read from a single sample in a study of technical replicates of blood from a few donors. Profiled with immunoSEQ multiplex PCR; TCRdb holds only in-frame clones, not every one. This sample has roughly 66,000 clones, with approximately 83% found just once. Sequencing was carried out using PBMCs. The receptors shown here come from a human donor in good health. Some clones in this sample may be carry-over from other donors' samples. Each CDR3 is given with its conserved first and last residue. Each record gives: clone size, J gene, D gene, V gene, CDR3 DNA, CDR3 protein. D genes are given only for firm matches. Clone size, where shown, is once, few, many, or a class for clones that have expanded.

clone size: -
J gene: TRBJ2-3
D gene: -
V gene: TRBV29-1
CDR3 DNA: TGCAGCGTTGAAGTGTCGGGGGATACGCAGTATTTT
CDR3 protein: CSVEVSGDTQYF

clone size: -
J gene: TRBJ1-1
D gene: TRBD1
V gene: TRBV6-1
CDR3 DNA: TGTGCCAGCAGTGACAGGGGGCAGACTGAAGCTTTCTTT
CDR3 protein: CASSDRGQTEAFF

clone size: few
J gene: TRBJ2-2
D gene: -
V gene: TRBV7-9
CDR3 DNA: TGTGCCAGCAGCTCCCCTTGGCGGACAGTCGTAGGGGAGCTGTTTTTT
CDR3 protein: CASSSPWRTVVGELFF

clone size: -
J gene: TRBJ2-2
D gene: TRBD2
V gene: TRBV2
CDR3 DNA: TGTGCCAGCAGTTTTGGACTAGCGGGGAACACCGGGGAGCTGTTTTTT
CDR3 protein: CASSFGLAGNTGELFF

clone size: -
J gene: TRBJ2-2
D gene: TRBD2
V gene: TRBV4-3
CDR3 DNA: TGCGCCAGCAGCCGCCCTCTAGCGGGGGTCACCGGGGAGCTGTTTTTT
CDR3 protein: CASSRPLAGVTGELFF

clone size: -
J gene: TRBJ2-7
D gene: -
V gene: TRBV5-1
CDR3 DNA: TGCGCCAGCAGCTCAGAAACAGAACGGTCTCGAAAGCAGTACTTC
CDR3 protein: CASSSETERSRKQYF

clone size: -
J gene: TRBJ2-3
D gene: -
V gene: TRBV7-2
CDR3 DNA: TGTGCCAGCAGCGAGGGCTCCCACACAGATACGCAGTATTTT
CDR3 protein: CASSEGSHTDTQYF

clone size: -
J gene: TRBJ2-7
D gene: TRBD2
V gene: TRBV7-6
CDR3 DNA: TGTGCCAGCGCCCCTGGGAGCGGGGGTCTTTACGAGCAGTACTTC
CDR3 protein: CASAPGSGGLYEQYF

clone size: -
J gene: TRBJ1-2
D gene: -
V gene: TRBV7-2
CDR3 DNA: TGTGCCAGCAGCTTAGTCGGCAGACTCGACACCTTC
CDR3 protein: CASSLVGRLDTF

clone size: -
J gene: TRBJ2-1
D gene: -
V gene: TRBV7-9
CDR3 DNA: TGTGCCAGCATCCTGATAAGCGTAGGCGGTGAGCAGTTCTTC
CDR3 protein: CASILISVGGEQFF

clone size: -
J gene: TRBJ2-7
D gene: -
V gene: TRBV6-5
CDR3 DNA: TGTGCCAGCAGGTGGGCAGTTACCTACGAGCAGTACTTC
CDR3 protein: CASRWAVTYEQYF

clone size: -
J gene: TRBJ2-7
D gene: -
V gene: TRBV27
CDR3 DNA: TGTGCCAGCAGTTTTGGGGCAGGCAAATTAGGCGAGCAGTACTTC
CDR3 protein: CASSFGAGKLGEQYF

clone size: -
J gene: TRBJ1-1
D gene: TRBD1
V gene: TRBV11-1
CDR3 DNA: TGTGCCAGCAGCTCATCCTCCGGGACAGGAGCTTTCTTT
CDR3 protein: CASSSSSGTGAFF

clone size: -
J gene: TRBJ2-5
D gene: TRBD1
V gene: TRBV5-1
CDR3 DNA: TGCGCCAGCAGGTCCGGGACAGCGAGGGTAGAGACCCAGTACTTC
CDR3 protein: CASRSGTARVETQYF

clone size: -
J gene: TRBJ1-1
D gene: -
V gene: TRBV18
CDR3 DNA: TGTGCCAGCTCACTGACACTTGGGACTGAAGCTTTCTTT
CDR3 protein: CASSLTLGTEAFF

clone size: -
J gene: TRBJ2-1
D gene: TRBD1
V gene: TRBV5-1
CDR3 DNA: TGCGCCAGCAGCCGGACTCTCGGACAGGGGAAGGATGAGCAGTTCTTC
CDR3 protein: CASSRTLGQGKDEQFF

clone size: -
J gene: TRBJ2-1
D gene: TRBD2
V gene: TRBV9
CDR3 DNA: TGTGCCAGCAGCGTAGCCCGAAGCGGGGGGGCCGTTCTGGATGAGCAGTTCTTC
CDR3 protein: CASSVARSGGAVLDEQFF

clone size: -
J gene: TRBJ1-1
D gene: TRBD1
V gene: TRBV13
CDR3 DNA: TGTGCCAGCAGCTTAAACCGGGACAGGGAAGACCCGAACACTGAAGCTTTCTTT
CDR3 protein: CASSLNRDREDPNTEAFF

clone size: -
J gene: TRBJ1-2
D gene: -
V gene: TRBV6-6
CDR3 DNA: TGTGCCAGTGCGGGACGGAGCTATGGCTACACCTTC
CDR3 protein: CASAGRSYGYTF

clone size: -
J gene: TRBJ1-1
D gene: TRBD1
V gene: TRBV2
CDR3 DNA: TGTGCCAGCAGAAACAGGGGGAACACTGAAGCTTTCTTT
CDR3 protein: CASRNRGNTEAFF

clone size: -
J gene: TRBJ1-3
D gene: -
V gene: TRBV4-3
CDR3 DNA: TGCGCCAGCAGCCAAGCGGCAGGGGAAGCTGGAAACACCATATATTTT
CDR3 protein: CASSQAAGEAGNTIYF

clone size: -
J gene: TRBJ2-1
D gene: TRBD1
V gene: TRBV7-9
CDR3 DNA: TGTGCCAGCAGCCCCGGGACAGGAGAAGAGGAGCAGTTCTTC
CDR3 protein: CASSPGTGEEEQFF

clone size: -
J gene: TRBJ2-4
D gene: TRBD1
V gene: TRBV5-1
CDR3 DNA: TGCGCCAGCAGCTCGGGACAGGGGACGGACATTCAGTACTTC
CDR3 protein: CASSSGQGTDIQYF

clone size: few
J gene: TRBJ2-7
D gene: -
V gene: TRBV4-3
CDR3 DNA: TGCGCCAGCAGCCAAGGGGGGGGACAGGCTGACGAGCAGTACTTC
CDR3 protein: CASSQGGGQADEQYF

clone size: -
J gene: TRBJ2-3
D gene: TRBD2
V gene: TRBV19
CDR3 DNA: TGTGCCAGTGGAGACATGTCAGCGGGGGCCCTACCGGATACGCAGTATTTT
CDR3 protein: CASGDMSAGALPDTQYF

clone size: once
J gene: TRBJ1-3
D gene: -
V gene: TRBV27
CDR3 DNA: TGTGCCAGCAGCCCGGAGGGCAGACGCTCTGGAAACACCATATATTTT
CDR3 protein: CASSPEGRRSGNTIYF

clone size: -
J gene: TRBJ1-1
D gene: TRBD1
V gene: TRBV30
CDR3 DNA: TGTGCCTGGAGCCCGGGACAGACAAACACTGAAGCTTTCTTT
CDR3 protein: CAWSPGQTNTEAFF

clone size: -
J gene: TRBJ2-5
D gene: -
V gene: TRBV7-2
CDR3 DNA: TGTGCCAGCAGCTTGCTAGCTGAGACCCAGTACTTC
CDR3 protein: CASSLLAETQYF

clone size: -
J gene: TRBJ2-3
D gene: TRBD2
V gene: TRBV5-5
CDR3 DNA: TGTGCCAGCAGCTTTAGCTATCTAGCGGGGGGGCCTTTGGATACGCAGTATTTT
CDR3 protein: CASSFSYLAGGPLDTQYF

clone size: -
J gene: TRBJ2-3
D gene: TRBD2
V gene: TRBV27
CDR3 DNA: TGTGCCAGCAGTCCCCCGGCTAGCGGAGCAGATACGCAGTATTTT
CDR3 protein: CASSPPASGADTQYF

clone size: -
J gene: TRBJ1-2
D gene: -
V gene: TRBV7-2
CDR3 DNA: TGTGCCAGCAGCTTTGACAGGCGAGATGGCTACACCTTC
CDR3 protein: CASSFDRRDGYTF

clone size: once
J gene: TRBJ2-4
D gene: TRBD1
V gene: TRBV5-1
CDR3 DNA: TGCGCCAGCAGCTTGGGACAGGGTTGGAACATTCAGTACTTC
CDR3 protein: CASSLGQGWNIQYF

clone size: -
J gene: TRBJ2-7
D gene: TRBD2
V gene: TRBV13
CDR3 DNA: TGTGCCAGCAGCCAGGACAGGAGGATAGCGGGAGCTTTCGGCGAGCAGTACTTC
CDR3 protein: CASSQDRRIAGAFGEQYF

clone size: -
J gene: TRBJ2-7
D gene: -
V gene: TRBV19
CDR3 DNA: TGTGCCAGTAGTGTTCGAGGATCTACGATTGAGCAGTACTTC
CDR3 protein: CASSVRGSTIEQYF

clone size: -
J gene: TRBJ1-1
D gene: -
V gene: TRBV7-9
CDR3 DNA: TGTGCCAGCAGCTTAGAACAGTACACTGAAGCTTTCTTT
CDR3 protein: CASSLEQYTEAFF

clone size: -
J gene: TRBJ2-1
D gene: TRBD1
V gene: TRBV29-1
CDR3 DNA: TGCAGCGTTCGGTCCAGGGGGCCCTACAATGAGCAGTTCTTC
CDR3 protein: CSVRSRGPYNEQFF

clone size: -
J gene: TRBJ2-7
D gene: -
V gene: TRBV2
CDR3 DNA: TGTGCCAGCAGTACCCGGGACTCCCTCTACGAGCAGTACTTC
CDR3 protein: CASSTRDSLYEQYF

clone size: -
J gene: TRBJ2-7
D gene: -
V gene: TRBV11-1
CDR3 DNA: TGTGCCAGCAGCTTACGTACATTACAGGGAACTGGCGAGCAGTACTTC
CDR3 protein: CASSLRTLQGTGEQYF

clone size: once
J gene: TRBJ1-6
D gene: -
V gene: TRBV4-1
CDR3 DNA: TGCGCCAGCAGCCCCTTCCCGAGCTCCTATAATTCACCCCTCCACTTT
CDR3 protein: CASSPFPSSYNSPLHF

clone size: -
J gene: TRBJ2-3
D gene: TRBD2
V gene: TRBV6-1
CDR3 DNA: TGTGCCAGCACTAGACTAGCGGGGAGCACAGATACGCAGTATTTT
CDR3 protein: CASTRLAGSTDTQYF

clone size: -
J gene: TRBJ2-7
D gene: -
V gene: TRBV7-9
CDR3 DNA: TGTGCCAGCAGTCCATTGACAGTTTCCTACGAGCAGTACTTC
CDR3 protein: CASSPLTVSYEQYF

clone size: -
J gene: TRBJ2-1
D gene: TRBD1
V gene: TRBV10-3
CDR3 DNA: TGTGCCATCAGTGCCGCGGGACAGGGATACAATGAGCAGTTCTTC
CDR3 protein: CAISAAGQGYNEQFF

clone size: -
J gene: TRBJ2-5
D gene: TRBD2
V gene: TRBV11-2
CDR3 DNA: TGTGCCAGCAGCAAGACTAGCGGGGGGGGGTTGACCCAGTACTTC
CDR3 protein: CASSKTSGGGLTQYF

clone size: -
J gene: TRBJ1-3
D gene: TRBD1
V gene: TRBV7-3
CDR3 DNA: TGTGCCAGCAGCTTAAAGGGACAGGGATCCTCTGGAAACACCATATATTTT
CDR3 protein: CASSLKGQGSSGNTIYF

clone size: -
J gene: TRBJ2-6
D gene: -
V gene: TRBV7-2
CDR3 DNA: TGTGCCAGCAGCTTAAATCAGGTCTCTGGGGCCAACGTCCTGACTTTC
CDR3 protein: CASSLNQVSGANVLTF

clone size: -
J gene: TRBJ1-1
D gene: TRBD1
V gene: TRBV29-1
CDR3 DNA: TGCAGCGTAGACCAACAGGGGGGGAACACTGAAGCTTTCTTT
CDR3 protein: CSVDQQGGNTEAFF

clone size: medium-sized
J gene: TRBJ1-6
D gene: -
V gene: TRBV4-1
CDR3 DNA: TGCGCCAGCAGCCTCACCGGGGGGAGGGTCTCACCCCTCCACTTT
CDR3 protein: CASSLTGGRVSPLHF

clone size: few
J gene: TRBJ2-7
D gene: -
V gene: TRBV18
CDR3 DNA: TGTGCCAGCTCACCGCGCGCGGAGGACCAGTACTTC
CDR3 protein: CASSPRAEDQYF